The 14 T cell receptor beta chains below all came from one sample that was sequenced in a study of shared clonotypes between healthy human individuals. The table came from immunoSEQ multiplex PCR; TCRdb's copy has only in-frame clones and leaves some out. The profile shows about 1.1 million clones, 70% to 80% of them singletons. Sequencing used memory CD4+ T cells from PBMCs. This sample's subset: CD45RA-negative fraction. These receptors all come from a man aged 18 to 30 in good health. Some clones in this sample may be carry-over from other donors' samples.

The V and J genes are TRBV18 and TRBJ2-1; 13 nucleotides align to TRBD2. Germline CDR1 and CDR2: KGHSH and LQKENI. Trimming cost V 4 bases and J 0 bases; bases outside gene matches: 3. The CDR3 runs to 17 residues. In DNA, the CDR3 is TGTGCCAGCTCACTGACTAGCGGGAGGAGCTCCTACAATGAGCAGTTCTTC. Amino acids: CASSLTSGRSSYNEQFF. The whole variable domain, remainder taken from reference TRBV18 and TRBJ2-1, is NAGVMQNPRHLVRRRGQEARLRCSPMKGHSHVYWYRQLPEEGLKFMVYLQKENIIDESGMPKERFSAEFPKEGPSILRIQQVVRGDSAAYFCASSLTSGRSSYNEQFFGPGTRLTVL.

The chain combines TRBV9 with TRBJ2-7; 15 bases are shared with TRBD2. This CDR3 is 16 amino acids long. Germline lookup yields CDR1 SGDLS and CDR2 YYNGEE. The J segment lost 3 bases and the V segment lost 0 bases, leaving 1 base of the junction unmatched. CDR3 coding DNA: TGTGCCAGCAGCGTAGGGACTAGCGGGAGGGACTACGAGCAGTACTTC. Its translation: CASSVGTSGRDYEQYF.

The rearrangement joins TRBV4-3 to TRBJ2-5, with TRBD2 as a possible D gene (5 bases). CDR1 and CDR2 from the germline V gene are LGHNA and YSLEER. This CDR3 region has 15 residues. V was pared by 1 base and J by 1 base, with 10 bases between. Here the CDR3 reads CASSQVSGSQETQYF. For the CDR3, the DNA is TGCGCCAGCAGCCAAGTGAGCGGCTCCCAAGAGACCCAGTACTTC.

V and J are TRBV7-2 and TRBJ2-7; 9 positions match TRBD1. Trimming cost V 2 bases and J 3 bases; bases outside gene matches: 5. Per the germline V gene, CDR1 is SGHTA and CDR2 is FQGNSA. There are 15 residues in the CDR3. CDR3 DNA: TGTGCCAGCAGCTTAACAGGGGGCCAATTCTACGAGCAGTACTTC. This sequence encodes CASSLTGGQFYEQYF.

With respect to this clone: The sample holds other DNA sequences that translate to the same CDR3. The rearrangement links TRBV7-3 to TRBJ2-2; D gene unclear. Germline-derived CDR1 and CDR2 are SGHTA and FQGTGA. The CDR3 runs 13 residues. Trimming took 3 bases from V and 2 from J, leaving 4 bases between them. The CDR3 nucleotides read TGTGCCAGCAGCTTCAGAAACACCGGGGAGCTGTTTTTT. This codes for CASSFRNTGELFF.

J is TRBJ2-6 and V is TRBV5-1, with a possible D match to TRBD2 (5 bases). The V end lost 4 bases, the J end lost 4 bases, and 15 bases lay between the germline ends. CDR1 is SGHRS and CDR2 is YFSETQ in the germline V gene. CDR3 length equals 16 residues. The CDR3 here is CASSPGVSLGANVLTF. CDR3 in DNA: TGCGCCAGCAGCCCCGGGGTGTCTCTAGGGGCCAACGTCCTGACTTTC.

This clone has more than one count but fewer than ten. The same CDR3 also results from other DNA sequences found in this sample. The J gene is TRBJ1-5, the V gene TRBV5-1; the D gene is possibly TRBD1 (5 bases). The CDR3 covers 15 residues. The V end lost 0 bases, the J end lost 0 bases, and 7 bases lay between the germline ends. The germline V gene encodes CDR1 SGHRS and CDR2 YFSETQ. CDR3 protein: CASSLGGTSNQPQHF. CDR3 DNA sequence: TGCGCCAGCAGCTTGGGGGGGACTAGCAATCAGCCCCAGCATTTT.

In regard to this clone: Other nucleotide sequences from this sample produce the same CDR3. The rearrangement joins TRBV11-2 to TRBJ2-5; TRBD2 might be the D (5 bases). Germline V gene sequence: CDR1 SGHAT, CDR2 FQNNGV. This CDR3 is 13 amino acids long. Between the trimmed V and J ends, which lost 1 base and 2 bases, there was a span of 5 bases. The DNA for the CDR3 is TGTGCCAGCAGCTTAGGAGGGCAAGAGACCCAGTACTTC. This encodes CASSLGGQETQYF.

The V and J genes are TRBV30 and TRBJ2-2; TRBD2 agrees at 11 bases. The CDR3 is 17 amino acids. Unmatched junction bases numbered 10, after V lost 5 bases and J lost 2 bases. Germline-derived CDR1 and CDR2 are GTSNPN and SVGIG (reference sequence). In DNA, the CDR3 is TGTGCCTGGGGAAGGGTAGCGGGAGGGACAAACACCGGGGAGCTGTTTTTT. Translated: CAWGRVAGGTNTGELFF. The variable domain in full, completed from reference TRBV30 and TRBJ2-2, reads SQTIHQWPATLVQPVGSPLSLECTVEGTSNPNLYWYRQAAGRGLQLLFYSVGIGQISSEVPQNLSASRPQDRQFILSSKKLLLSDSGFYLCAWGRVAGGTNTGELFFGEGSRLTVL.

Ten or more counts support this clone. Compared with germline, one end of the junction differs, possibly owing to a read error. The chain is built from TRBV11-3 and TRBJ2-1; tentative D call: TRBD2 (6 bases). Germline V CDR1 and CDR2: SGHNT, YENEEA. This CDR3 region has 13 residues. The CDR3 DNA reads as TGTGCCAGCAGCCTAGACGGGAGTAATGAGCAGTTCTTC. Its protein is CASSLDGSNEQFF.

CDR3 DNA sequence: TGTGCCAGCAGCTTAGGCGGGACTGAGCAAGAGACCCAGTACTTC. Translation gives CASSLGGTEQETQYF. The chain joins TRBV7-8 to TRBJ2-5; D is possibly TRBD2 (6 bases). The CDR3 has 15 residues. Trimming left V 1 base short and J 2 bases short, with 11 bases between. Germline V gives CDR1 SGHVS, CDR2 FQNEAQ.

The chain couples TRBV7-7 to TRBJ2-5, with 7 bases that match TRBD1. Per germline, CDR1 SSHAT and CDR2 FNYEAQ (reference sequence). CDR3 length: 15 amino acids. The junction had 7 bases not matched to a gene; V was cut back by 4 bases and J by 2 bases. CDR3 sequence: CASSSGTVKQETQYF. CDR3 DNA sequence: TGTGCCAGCAGCTCCGGGACAGTGAAACAAGAGACCCAGTACTTC.

V gene TRBV11-3 combines with J gene TRBJ2-1; D remains ambiguous. Germline CDR1 and CDR2: SGHNT and YENEEA. This CDR3 region has 14 residues. V lost 1 base and J lost 6, with 10 bases in between. Written as DNA, the CDR3 is TGTGCCAGCAGCTTAGTAGAGGAAAGCAATGAGCAGTTCTTC. Protein: CASSLVEESNEQFF.

V is TRBV6-6 and J is TRBJ2-6; D might be TRBD1 or TRBD2, each matching 6 bases. Trimming removed 7 bases from V and 2 bases from J, with 9 bases in between. This CDR3 has 14 amino acids. The germline CDR1 and CDR2 sequences are MNHNY and SVGAGI (reference sequence). CDR3 DNA: TGTGCCAGCACCGGGGGCGCTGGGGCCAACGTCCTGACTTTC. The encoded protein is CASTGGAGANVLTF.